One sample yielded the 17 T cell receptor beta chains listed below, sequenced in a study of kidney transplant recipient with SARS-CoV-2 infection. Via MiXCR, TCRdb re-called the reads, giving one row per CDR3 protein. The sample yields 200,000 to 300,000 distinct CDR3 sequences, under 30% seen once. Sequenced material: a blood sample, taken at baseline and around day 110 from a kidney transplant recipient. These receptors came from a male patient aged 25-45 years who had COVID-19 and was a kidney transplant recipient. The graft donor may have given rise to some T cells.

This clonotype was detected many times. The rearrangement links TRBV8-2 to TRBJ1-2. TRBV8-2 is flagged as a pseudogene. The length of the CDR3 is 16 residues. This CDR3 is CGSNDRDSRKTYGYTF. CDR3 DNA sequence: TGTGGCAGTAACGACCGTGATAGCCGAAAGACCTATGGCTACACCTTC.

There are a few counts of this clonotype. The chain employs TRBV3-1 and TRBJ2-1; 12 bases align to TRBD2. The germline gives CDR1 LGHDT, CDR2 YNNKEL (reference sequence). Unmatched junction bases numbered 7, after V lost 0 bases and J lost 4 bases. The CDR3 runs 18 residues. The CDR3 DNA is TGTGCCAGCAGCCAAGATCCTTGGACTAGCGGGACTTACAATGAGCAGTTCTTC. This encodes CASSQDPWTSGTYNEQFF.

This chain links TRBV19 with TRBJ1-2; D not certain. This CDR3 has 17 amino acids. Per germline, CDR1 LNHDA and CDR2 SQIVND (reference sequence). V lost 5 bases to trimming and J lost 4 bases, with 23 bases between them. The CDR3 DNA reads as TGTGCCAGTAGTGGCATTCAGACAAATCGAAAGACCTATGGCTACACCTTC. Translated: CASSGIQTNRKTYGYTF.

This chain uses TRBV11-2 with TRBJ2-5; a weak D match, TRBD2 (6 bases). Germline assignment: CDR1 SGHAT and CDR2 FQNNGV. With 6 bases removed from V and 5 bases from J, the gap between germline ends came to 16 bases. The CDR3 runs to 14 residues. CDR3 sequence (DNA): TGTGCCAGCAGTTTACGGGACTCAGGGGAGACCCAGTACTTC. Translation gives CASSLRDSGETQYF.

This clonotype was counted ten times or more. The rearrangement uses TRBV11-2 and TRBJ2-7; D unclear. V lost 5 bases, J lost 2 bases, and 7 bases lay in between. Germline CDR1 reads SGHAT; CDR2 reads FQNNGV. This CDR3 region has 12 residues. The CDR3 DNA sequence: TGTGCCAGCAGCCACCTAGCCTACGAGCAGTACTTC. Its translation is CASSHLAYEQYF.

A few counts support this clonotype. The rearrangement uses TRBV5-4 and TRBJ1-2, with D hard to call. Germline V gives CDR1 SGHNT, CDR2 YYREEE (reference sequence). The V end lost 5 bases, the J end lost 4 bases, and 21 bases lay between the germline ends. This CDR3 is built from 16 residues. CDR3 nucleotides: TGTGCCAGCAGGTGTCCCGTACCAGGAAAGACCTATGGCTACACCTTC. This encodes CASRCPVPGKTYGYTF. The full variable domain, completed using reference TRBV5-4 and TRBJ1-2, is ETGVTQSPTHLIKTRGQQVTLRCSSQSGHNTVSWYQQALGQGPQFIFQYYREEENGRGNFPPRFSGLQFPNYSSELNVNALELDDSALYLCASRCPVPGKTYGYTFGSGTRLTVV.

This clonotype has ten or more counts. The chain is built from TRBV6-2 or TRBV6-3 and TRBJ1-3; no clear D. This CDR3 is 15 amino acids long. CDR1 is MNHEY, CDR2 SVGEGT, per germline. V lost 0 bases and J 0 bases, leaving 6 bases between the germline ends. DNA for the CDR3: TGTGCCAGCAGTTACTCGGTGAACTCTGGAAACACCATATATTTT. This encodes CASSYSVNSGNTIYF.

This clonotype was counted ten times or more. The rearrangement joins TRBV28 to TRBJ2-3, with no clear D. Trimming took 7 bases from V and 3 from J, leaving 11 bases between them. Per the germline V gene, CDR1 is MDHEN and CDR2 is SYDVKM. CDR3 length: 13 residues. The CDR3 region is CASMGLGTDTQYF. As DNA, the CDR3 is TGTGCCAGCATGGGTTTGGGGACAGATACGCAGTATTTT.

This clonotype was observed once. This may be a read error, as it is one base from a much larger clone. This chain connects TRBV7-6 to TRBJ1-1; D gene unclear. The germline CDR1 and CDR2 sequences are SGHVS and FNYEAQ. This CDR3 is 13 amino acids long. CDR3 residues: CASSLAYITESFF. The CDR3 bases are TGTGCCAGCAGCTTAGCATATATCACTGAATCTTTCTTT.

This clonotype was detected many times. The V call is TRBV12-3 or TRBV12-4, the J call TRBJ1-1, with 10 nucleotides matching TRBD1. V lost 6 bases, J lost 0 bases, and 7 bases stayed unmatched. The CDR3 contains 16 residues. This chain's CDR3 is CASSFGTGAMNTEAFF. The DNA for the CDR3 is TGTGCCAGCAGCTTCGGGACAGGGGCTATGAACACTGAAGCTTTCTTT.

At least ten counts were recorded for this clonotype. The chain combines TRBV19 with TRBJ2-2; the match to TRBD1 covers 9 bases. This CDR3 is built from 14 residues. With V trimmed by 5 bases and J by 4 bases, 2 bases remained unmatched. From germline, CDR1 is LNHDA and CDR2 SQIVND (reference sequence). The CDR3 here is CASSQTGGTGELFF. CDR3 coding DNA: TGTGCCAGTAGTCAGACAGGGGGCACCGGGGAGCTGTTTTTT.

This clonotype was counted at least ten times. V and J are TRBV30 and TRBJ1-1; 7 bases line up with TRBD1. CDR3 length equals 14 residues. In germline, CDR1 is GTSNPN, CDR2 SVGIG (reference sequence). The J segment lost 1 base and the V segment lost 2 bases, leaving 4 bases of the junction unmatched. The DNA of the CDR3 is TGTGCCTGGAGTATGGGGACAGCGAACACTGAAGCTTTCTTT. Protein: CAWSMGTANTEAFF.

Comments on this clonotype: Since a much larger clone is just one base distant, this may be a read error. The genes are TRBV20-1 and TRBJ2-5; 8 bases align to TRBD1. The assigned J gene may be wrong: the sequence end matches TRBJ2-7 better. Germline assignment: CDR1 DFQATT and CDR2 SNEGSKA (reference sequence). This CDR3 is 11 amino acids long. CDR3 coding DNA: TGCAGTGCTGACAGGGGTGCCGAGCAGTACTTC. It yields the protein CSADRGAEQYF.

This clonotype has a handful of counts. A much more abundant neighbour one base away suggests this may be a read error. The chain links TRBV30 to TRBJ1-2; D is undetermined. The CDR3 is 12 residues long. Germline assignment: CDR1 GTSNPN and CDR2 SVGIG (reference sequence). The chain's CDR3 is CVWTTERRGYTF. The CDR3 region has the DNA TGTGTCTGGACCACAGAAAGGAGGGGCTACACCTTC. The full variable domain, in which reference TRBV30 and TRBJ1-2 provide the parts outside the CDR3, is SQTIHQWPATLVQPVGSPLSLECTVEGTSNPNLYWYRQAAGRGLQLLFYSVGIGQISSEVPQNLSASRPQDRQFILSSKKLLLSDSGFYLCVWTTERRGYTFGSGTRLTVV.

This clonotype has a count of ten or more. This sequence joins TRBV6-2 or TRBV6-3 and TRBJ2-7; 7 positions agree with TRBD2. With 2 bases clipped from V and 2 bases from J, the junction kept 6 bases outside the gene matches. Germline CDR1 and CDR2: MNHEY and SVGEGT. The CDR3 length is 15 residues. The CDR3 loop reads CASSYTLAATYEQYF. CDR3 nucleotides: TGTGCCAGCAGTTACACTCTAGCGGCTACCTACGAGCAGTACTTC.

The sample holds one count of this clonotype. Lacking the conserved final phenylalanine or tryptophan, this CDR3 likely reflects a read error. No DNA is shown, since the ends of the CDR3 on it are uncertain; the CDR3 is the one TCRdb lists. The rearrangement joins TRBV9 to TRBJ1-2. Inclusive of both ends, the CDR3 amounts to 16 amino acids. Germline-derived CDR1 and CDR2 are SGDLS and YYNGEE. The CDR3 here is CASVFSYSRKTYGHTL.

This clonotype appeared many times. V and J are TRBV6-6 and TRBJ1-3, with D tentatively TRBD1 (5 bases). CDR3 length: 15 residues. Germline V gene data show CDR1 as MNHNY and CDR2 as SVGAGI (reference sequence). Trimming shortened V by 3 bases and J by 4 bases, and 13 bases separated the two germline ends. The chain's CDR3 is CASSYSRDSGNTIYF. As DNA, the CDR3 is TGTGCCAGCAGTTATTCCCGGGACTCGGGAAACACCATATATTTT.